This T cell receptor beta chain comes out of a study of OX40 agonist ivuxolimab in advanced cancers. Study overall: Intravenous ivuxolimab at 0.01 to 10 mg/kg was given to patients every 2 weeks. One patient with hepatocellular carcinoma and two with cutaneous melanoma, three in all, had partial responses. Study-level results: Among the nonresponders, some also had low normalized T-cell clonal expansion.

V was trimmed by 0 bases and J by 0 bases, leaving 12 bases between them. The CDR3 covers 16 residues. Germline V gives CDR1 MGHRA, CDR2 YSYEKL. To note about this clone: Antigen unknown.

The method was immunoSEQ multiplex PCR; TCRdb's version includes in-frame clones alone and lacks a portion of them. The sample gives 76,000 or so clones, about 93% of which show up once; around 6% is in the top ten. The sample consisted of CD4+ or CD8+ T cells sorted from blood, taken in a trial of the OX40 agonist ivuxolimab. The chain employs TRBV4-1 and TRBJ2-7; the D call may be TRBD1 or TRBD2 (5 bases each). This receptor was obtained from an adult with an advanced solid tumor such as melanoma, head and neck, liver or kidney cancer. The CDR3 DNA reads as TGCGCCAGCAGCCAAGACACCGGGACGGCCTCCTACGAGCAGTACTTC. This gives the protein CASSQDTGTASYEQYF.